Given below is one T cell receptor beta chain in context. This sample stems from a study of blood T cell repertoires in COVID-19. Across the study: Samples taken during acute and convalescent COVID-19 were collected in the United States, Italy and Spain.

Authors' methods: Reference gene primer amplification gave nucleated cell count estimates. Method: immunoSEQ multiplex PCR; TCRdb's copy keeps in-frame clones and lacks some. V, J and clone size reflect that table, while D and trimming were determined from the DNA. Of approximately 100,000 clones listed, around 82% are singletons. Germline-derived CDR1 and CDR2 are SGHRS and YFSETQ. J lost 2 bases, V lost 4 bases, and 12 bases had no gene match. The CDR3 is 16 residues long. The rearrangement links TRBV5-1 to TRBJ2-7; 7 positions match TRBD2. The sequencing input was peripheral blood. The origin of this receptor is a man between 65 and 85 years old with active or convalescent COVID-19. The CDR3 here is CASSNIRTRGAYEQYF. The DNA for the CDR3 is TGCGCCAGCAGCAATATCCGGACTAGAGGGGCCTACGAGCAGTACTTC. Full variable domain (remainder filled in from reference TRBV5-1 and TRBJ2-7): KAGVTQTPRYLIKTRGQQVTLSCSPISGHRSVSWYQQTPGQGLQFLFEYFSETQRNKGNFPGRFSGRQFSNSRSEMNVSTLELGDSALYLCASSNIRTRGAYEQYFGPGTRLTVT.